This T cell receptor (beta chain) was sequenced for a study of blood T cells in healthy people across ages. Study details: Template switching retrieved approximately one barcoded beta molecule for each two T cells.

Broader study findings: More naive CD4+ cells and higher diversity were found in long-lived than in aged donors.

J lost 7 bases, V lost 7 bases, and 11 bases had no gene match. The CDR3 length is 15 residues. The second PCR ran roughly 6 to 11 cycles with a sample-barcoded 5' primer and J-beta primers. Via MiXCR, TCRdb re-called the 5' RACE reads, giving one row per CDR3 protein. The sample shows about 800,000 distinct CDR3 sequences, approximately 25% of them seen only once. This clonotype showed up just a few times. Its antigen is not identified. These data are also associated with another study on T cells of mothers and their children. That work adds: All extracted RNA went into cDNA synthesis, around 1.4 ug per 15 ul. The M1S primer of the second PCR added sample barcodes and 2-4 random nucleotides.

The sequence was obtained from a boy aged 5-17 years in good health. The chain has TRBV12-3 or TRBV12-4 and TRBJ2-1; 9 nucleotides agree with TRBD1. Sequenced: blood. CDR3 protein: CASTRTGDVRNEQFF. In DNA form, the CDR3 reads TGTGCCAGCACTAGGACAGGGGACGTCAGGAATGAGCAGTTCTTC.